This T cell receptor beta chain derives from a study of T cell repertoires in cytomegalovirus infection. In the study overall: The study used recently identified HLA-C-restricted and well-studied HLA-B-restricted CMV epitopes. CMV infection together with matching HLA type was indicated by public TCR beta signatures. Findings of the study overall: CMV-specific HLA-C-restricted TCR beta clonotypes dominated the ex vivo response. The cumulative frequency of public TCR beta families distinguished individuals who carried CMV together with the relevant HLA.

This clonotype was counted only a few times. Antigen unknown. From the reads, TCRdb called clonotypes with MiXCR, one entry per CDR3 protein. The sample has around 750,000 distinct CDR3 sequences; approximately 32% are singletons. There are 15 residues in the CDR3. Germline CDR1 and CDR2: SEHNR and FQNEAQ (reference sequence). V lost 2 bases and J lost 5, with 13 bases in between. This sample comprised cultured CD8+ T cells from PBMCs, obtained from culture after CMV antigen stimulation. The clonotype comes from a human donor in good health (CMV status not recorded). Some clones in this sample may be carry-over from other donors' samples. The V call is TRBV7-9, the J call TRBJ1-5; TRBD1 might be the D (6 bases). Here the CDR3 DNA reads TGTGCCAGCAGCTTAAACGGACAGCCCCATCAGCCCCAGCATTTT. Translation gives CASSLNGQPHQPQHF.